Shown below are 20 T cell receptor beta chains from a single sample sequenced in a study of beta chain features in type 1 diabetes. Study conclusions and caveats: Within each of all four CD4+ subsets, Type 1 diabetes patients had TCRB CDR3s that were moderately but significantly shorter.

These receptors' antigens are unknown. The study reverse transcribed the entire isolated RNA, so it sequenced expressed TCRB transcripts. The protocol was immunoSEQ multiplex PCR, while the TCRdb copy is restricted to in-frame clones and leaves out a portion. The table shows roughly 240,000 clones, with around 24% occurring only once. What was sequenced was naive CD4+ T cells from blood. The receptors come from a woman in her twenties or thirties with type 1 diabetes.

This chain links TRBV19 with TRBJ2-3; 14 positions match TRBD2. The CDR3 covers 16 residues. Germline V gives CDR1 LNHDA, CDR2 SQIVND (reference sequence). The V gene end was trimmed by 6 bases and the J gene end by 5 bases; junction bases not matched to a gene: 7. The CDR3 region has the DNA TGTGCCAGTAGGAAGAGACTAGCGGGAGGGGGAGATACGCAGTATTTT. Its translation is CASRKRLAGGGDTQYF.

V gene TRBV18 combines with J gene TRBJ2-3, with 8 bases that match TRBD2. CDR1 KGHSH and CDR2 LQKENI come from the germline V gene. The length of the CDR3 is 14 residues. Trimming cost V 11 bases and J 0 bases; bases outside gene matches: 7. DNA of the CDR3: TGTGCCGGAGGAAGCGGGAGCAGCACAGATACGCAGTATTTT. Encoded protein: CAGGSGSSTDTQYF.

V gene TRBV20-1 combines with J gene TRBJ2-2; D remains ambiguous. V dropped 6 bases and J dropped 8 bases, with 10 bases sitting between them. CDR1 is DFQATT, CDR2 SNEGSKA, per germline (reference sequence). CDR3 length: 11 amino acids. CDR3 in amino acids: CSASKPGELFF. The CDR3 DNA is TGCAGTGCAAGCAAGCCAGGGGAGCTGTTTTTT.

There are a few counts of this clone. The chain combines TRBV15 with TRBJ2-5; D unresolved. V was clipped by 1 base and J by 2 bases, with 5 bases between them. The CDR3 has 13 residues. CDR1 is LNHNV and CDR2 is YYDKDF in the germline V gene (reference sequence). The CDR3 sequence: CATSRVVQETQYF. The DNA for the CDR3 is TGTGCCACCAGCAGAGTCGTACAAGAGACCCAGTACTTC.

The gene calls are TRBV29-1 and TRBJ2-5; perhaps TRBD1 as D (5 bases). V lost 6 bases and J 0 bases, leaving 14 bases between the germline ends. CDR1 and CDR2 (germline): SQVTM, ANQGSEA. The CDR3 totals 14 residues. The CDR3 is CSVRLPTDQETQYF. CDR3 sequence (DNA): TGCAGCGTCCGATTACCGACAGACCAAGAGACCCAGTACTTC.

This chain connects TRBV9 to TRBJ2-6; D is possibly TRBD2 (5 bases). Trimming left V 6 bases short and J 1 base short, with 20 bases between. Per germline, CDR1 SGDLS and CDR2 YYNGEE. This CDR3 has 18 amino acids. CDR3 DNA sequence: TGTGCCAGCACCCCGTTAGGTGGGAGTGGGTCTGGGGCCAACGTCCTGACTTTC. It codes for CASTPLGGSGSGANVLTF.

The V gene is TRBV14, the J gene TRBJ2-6; D is unresolved. The CDR3 length is 15 residues. Germline CDR1 and CDR2: SGHDN and FVKESK. Trimming took 3 bases from V and 4 from J, leaving 10 bases between them. The CDR3: CASSHGFTGANVLTF. CDR3 bases: TGTGCCAGCAGCCATGGTTTTACAGGGGCCAACGTCCTGACTTTC.

V and J are TRBV9 and TRBJ2-3; 13 positions agree with TRBD2. There are 16 residues in the CDR3. Germline assignment: CDR1 SGDLS and CDR2 YYNGEE. V lost 2 bases, J lost 5 bases, and 5 bases stayed unmatched. The CDR3 here is CASSVRLAGGIDTQYF. The CDR3 region has the DNA TGTGCCAGCAGCGTCCGACTAGCGGGAGGCATAGATACGCAGTATTTT.

This clone was seen a handful of times. The J gene is TRBJ1-1, the V gene TRBV29-1; D perhaps matches TRBD1 (6 bases). Germline lookup yields CDR1 SQVTM and CDR2 ANQGSEA. This CDR3 contains 15 residues. The V and J ends lost 7 bases and 4 bases respectively, with 22 bases between them. The CDR3 sequence is CSGFKKLGAGTEAFF. CDR3 sequence (DNA): TGCAGCGGTTTCAAGAAGTTGGGGGCCGGCACTGAAGCTTTCTTT.

The V gene is TRBV10-3, the J gene TRBJ2-7, with TRBD2 matching over 9 bases. V shed 7 bases, J shed 5 bases, and the junction held 15 bases outside the gene matches. CDR3 size: 16 residues. CDR1 and CDR2 from the germline V gene are ENHRY and SYGVKD. Here the CDR3 reads CAITSRREGRVDEQYF. CDR3 in DNA: TGTGCCATCACTAGTCGGCGGGAGGGCCGGGTCGACGAGCAGTACTTC.

This clone turned up a few times. The chain combines TRBV5-1 with TRBJ2-2; 8 nucleotides agree with TRBD2. V shed 8 bases and J 0 bases; nucleotides not matched to a gene: 6. The CDR3 extends over 15 amino acids. CDR1 and CDR2 from the germline V gene are SGHRS and YFSETQ. CDR3 sequence: CASRLAGSNTGELFF. The CDR3 coding sequence is TGCGCCAGTAGGTTAGCGGGATCGAACACCGGGGAGCTGTTTTTT.

About this clone: This sample also contains other DNA sequences that code for the same CDR3. The V gene is TRBV28, the J gene TRBJ2-5, with a possible D match to TRBD2 (5 bases). The CDR3 loop spans 13 amino acids. Germline V gene sequence: CDR1 MDHEN, CDR2 SYDVKM. V was clipped by 6 bases and J by 5 bases, with 13 bases between them. This chain's CDR3 is CASSLGRVETQYF. The CDR3 DNA follows: TGTGCCAGCAGCCTTGGGCGGGTTGAGACCCAGTACTTC.

This clone was detected only a few times. The gene calls are TRBV29-1 and TRBJ2-7; possibly TRBD1 for D (6 bases). Germline V gene lookup returns CDR1 SQVTM and CDR2 ANQGSEA. The CDR3 contains 13 residues. Trimming pared 3 bases from V and 2 bases from J, leaving 11 bases between. The DNA of the CDR3 is TGCAGCGTTGAGGACAGAGAGACCTACGAGCAGTACTTC. This translates into CSVEDRETYEQYF.

This clone was picked up a small number of times. The V and J genes are TRBV29-1 and TRBJ2-1; the D gene is possibly TRBD2 (5 bases). Deletions cut 6 bases from V and 4 bases from J, with 16 bases between. The CDR3 extends over 14 amino acids. Germline loops: CDR1 SQVTM, CDR2 ANQGSEA. CDR3 nucleotide sequence: TGCAGCGTCGAGGACCCTTCGGGATACAATGAGCAGTTCTTC. This sequence encodes CSVEDPSGYNEQFF.

This clone was counted only a few times. The genes are TRBV10-3 and TRBJ2-3, with D possibly matching TRBD2 (6 bases). The ends were cut back, 3 bases at V and 7 bases at J, with 17 bases in the middle. Germline V gene lookup returns CDR1 ENHRY and CDR2 SYGVKD. The CDR3 contains 15 residues. The CDR3 spells CAISDIAATPYTQYF. The CDR3 region has the DNA TGTGCCATCAGTGATATAGCGGCAACTCCATATACGCAGTATTTT.

This clone was seen a handful of times. The CDR3: CASSEPGYYQPQHF. The DNA of the CDR3 is TGCGCCAGCAGCGAACCGGGATACTATCAGCCCCAGCATTTT. The chain has TRBV4-1 and TRBJ1-5; D is ambiguous. CDR1 and CDR2 (germline): MGHRA, YSYEKL. Trimming shortened V by 5 bases and J by 5 bases, and 13 bases separated the two germline ends. The CDR3 length is 14 residues.

This clone was picked up a small number of times. The rearrangement uses TRBV7-9 and TRBJ2-7, with 12 bases identical to TRBD2. CDR1 is SEHNR, CDR2 FQNEAQ, per germline (reference sequence). V was pared by 5 bases and J by 0 bases, with 8 bases of the junction left unmatched. This CDR3 contains 17 residues. The CDR3 DNA is TGTGCCAGCAGCAGACTAGCGGGAGCGCCCCACTCCTACGAGCAGTACTTC. Residues: CASSRLAGAPHSYEQYF.

The chain carries TRBV29-1 and TRBJ2-5; D may be TRBD2 (5 bases). The CDR3 runs to 12 residues. V was clipped by 4 bases and J by 5 bases, with 11 bases between them. Germline assignment: CDR1 SQVTM and CDR2 ANQGSEA. The CDR3 bases are TGCAGCGTTGTTTGGACTGGGGAGACCCAGTACTTC. As protein: CSVVWTGETQYF.

V is TRBV29-1 and J is TRBJ1-5; 9 bases agree with TRBD1. Germline loops: CDR1 SQVTM, CDR2 ANQGSEA. CDR3 length equals 16 residues. J gave up 1 base and V 4 bases, and 8 bases lay outside the gene matches. CDR3 sequence: CSVAGEQGASNQPQHF. The DNA of the CDR3 is TGCAGCGTTGCTGGAGAACAGGGGGCAAGCAATCAGCCCCAGCATTTT.

The rearrangement links TRBV4-1 to TRBJ2-1; the match to TRBD2 covers 9 bases. The V gene's germline CDR1 is MGHRA and CDR2 YSYEKL. The CDR3 is 17 residues long. The V segment lost 1 base and the J segment 3 bases; nucleotides outside the gene matches: 7. The CDR3 is CASSQARLADNYNEQFF. As DNA, the CDR3 is TGCGCCAGCAGCCAAGCTCGACTAGCGGACAACTACAATGAGCAGTTCTTC.